Presented here are 29 T cell receptor beta chains from one specimen sequenced in a study of T cells in narcolepsy. Clones were read by immunoSEQ multiplex PCR, and TCRdb kept only the in-frame ones, dropping some. The table records some 33,000 clones, about 90% of them present only once. Material: CD45RA- memory CD4+ T cells from PBMCs. These receptors were taken from a human donor with narcolepsy.

The chain has TRBV6-1 and TRBJ1-4; D unclear. The V gene lost 2 bases and the J gene lost 8 bases, with 9 bases spanning the gap. Germline loops: CDR1 MNHNS, CDR2 SASEGT. The CDR3 is 13 residues long. CDR3: CASSEYGREKLFF. CDR3 nucleotides: TGTGCCAGCAGTGAATATGGCAGGGAAAAACTGTTTTTT.

V is TRBV30 and J is TRBJ1-2; no firm D call. CDR3 length equals 12 residues. Germline assignment: CDR1 GTSNPN and CDR2 SVGIG (reference sequence). Trimming left V 2 bases short and J 0 bases short, with 4 bases between. For the CDR3, the DNA is TGTGCCTGGAGTAAAACTAACTATGGCTACACCTTC. Its translation is CAWSKTNYGYTF.

This chain joins TRBV7-6 and TRBJ1-3; 7 bases are shared with TRBD1. Germline lookup yields CDR1 SGHVS and CDR2 FNYEAQ. The CDR3 consists of 16 residues. J was trimmed by 3 bases and V by 6 bases; bases with no gene match: 11. The CDR3: CASSSPPGQFGNTIYF. As DNA, the CDR3 is TGTGCCAGCAGTTCACCCCCGGGACAGTTTGGAAACACCATATATTTT.

Notes on this clone: One end of the junction fails to match germline, which may point to a read error. The same CDR3 also results from other DNA sequences found in this sample. The chain carries TRBV7-9 and TRBJ1-1, with D tentatively TRBD1 (5 bases). The CDR3 is made up of 14 amino acids. Germline values: CDR1 SEHNR, CDR2 FQNEAQ (reference sequence). CDR3 loop: CASSSEGYGTEAFF. As DNA, the CDR3 is TGTGCCAGCAGCTCAGAGGGGTATGGCACTGAAGCCTTCTTT.

In its sample, this clone was seen once. The chain carries TRBV7-9 and TRBJ1-2; TRBD1 is a possible D gene (5 bases). The CDR3 runs 15 residues. Germline V gene lookup returns CDR1 SEHNR and CDR2 FQNEAQ (reference sequence). V lost 5 bases and J 3 bases, leaving 16 bases between the germline ends. The CDR3 nucleotides are TGTGCCAGCAGCGCAACCGGGACGGGGGACTATGGCTACACCTTC. Residues: CASSATGTGDYGYTF. The complete variable domain, with remaining parts taken from reference TRBV7-9 and TRBJ1-2, reads DTGVSQNPRHKITKRGQNVTFRCDPISEHNRLYWYRQTLGQGPEFLTYFQNEAQLEKSRLLSDRFSAERPKGSFSTLEIQRTEQGDSAMYLCASSATGTGDYGYTFGSGTRLTVV.

This rearrangement joins TRBV6-1 to TRBJ1-1; 8 nucleotides line up with TRBD1. Germline trimming cut 5 bases from V and 3 bases from J; bases unmatched to any gene: 5. Germline V gene data show CDR1 as MNHNS and CDR2 as SASEGT. The CDR3 is made up of 14 amino acids. CDR3 in amino acids: CASSFNRGDTEAFF. DNA for the CDR3: TGTGCCAGCAGTTTCAACAGGGGGGACACTGAAGCTTTCTTT.

The chain has TRBV5-1 and TRBJ1-1; possible D gene TRBD1, 6 bases. The V end lost 6 bases, the J end lost 1 base, and 13 bases lay between the germline ends. CDR3 length: 14 residues. Germline CDR1 SGHRS, CDR2 YFSETQ. CDR3 bases: TGCGCCAGCACCACCGGGACAACGAACACTGAAGCTTTCTTT. Translating it yields CASTTGTTNTEAFF.

The V gene is TRBV28, the J gene TRBJ2-3, with no clear D. CDR3 length: 14 amino acids. CDR1 is MDHEN, CDR2 SYDVKM, per germline. Trimming removed 2 bases at V and 2 bases at J, with 8 bases between. CDR3 residues: CASSLPLTTDTQYF. CDR3 in DNA: TGTGCCAGCAGTTTACCCCTCACCACAGATACGCAGTATTTT. The full variable domain, with the rest looked up from reference TRBV28 and TRBJ2-3, is DVKVTQSSRYLVKRTGEKVFLECVQDMDHENMFWYRQDPGLGLRLIYFSYDVKMKEKGDIPEGYSVSREKKERFSLILESASTNQTSMYLCASSLPLTTDTQYFGPGTRLTVL.

A few counts support this clone. The chain couples TRBV27 to TRBJ1-4; no clear D gene. V was clipped by 4 bases and J by 2 bases, with 14 bases between them. The length of the CDR3 is 16 residues. The germline V gene has CDR1 MNHEY and CDR2 SMNVEV (reference sequence). CDR3 amino acids: CASSYSSRVTNEKLFF. DNA for the CDR3: TGTGCCAGCAGTTACTCCTCTCGGGTCACTAATGAAAAACTGTTTTTT. The variable domain in full, with the rest retrieved from reference TRBV27 and TRBJ1-4, is EAQVTQNPRYLITVTGKKLTVTCSQNMNHEYMSWYRQDPGLGLRQIYYSMNVEVTDKGDVPEGYKVSRKEKRNFPLILESPSPNQTSLYFCASSYSSRVTNEKLFFGSGTQLSVL.

The rearrangement uses TRBV11-1 and TRBJ2-1; D ambiguous. This CDR3 comprises 15 residues. Per the germline V gene, CDR1 is SGHAT and CDR2 is FQDESV (reference sequence). V lost 2 bases to trimming and J lost 0 bases, with 8 bases between them. The chain's CDR3 is CASSLSASSYNEQFF. CDR3 DNA sequence: TGTGCCAGCAGCTTATCCGCCTCCTCCTACAATGAGCAGTTCTTC. Looking up the rest from reference TRBV11-1 and TRBJ2-1 gives the full variable domain: EAEVAQSPRYKITEKSQAVAFWCDPISGHATLYWYRQILGQGPELLVQFQDESVVDDSQLPKDRFSAERLKGVDSTLKIQPAELGDSAMYLCASSLSASSYNEQFFGPGTRLTVL.

With respect to this clone: A junction end diverges from the germline sequence, so it may reflect a read error. The chain carries TRBV27 and TRBJ2-7; TRBD1 matches 7 bases. The CDR3 has 14 amino acids. The germline V gene encodes CDR1 MNHEY and CDR2 SMNVEV (reference sequence). CDR3 protein: CASSLDRDSPFQNF. The CDR3 DNA sequence: TGTGCCAGCAGTTTGGACCGGGACAGCCCTTTTCAGAACTTC.

The chain is built from TRBV14 and TRBJ1-1, with 10 bases matching TRBD1. V lost 1 base and J lost 6; bases outside the gene matches: 5. Per the germline V gene, CDR1 is SGHDN and CDR2 is FVKESK. The CDR3 runs to 15 residues. In DNA, the CDR3 is TGTGCCAGCAGCCAAGTGACAGGGGGCGGGTCTGAAGCTTTCTTT. Translated: CASSQVTGGGSEAFF.

This chain connects TRBV5-1 to TRBJ1-1; D gene uncertain. Between the trimmed V and J ends, which lost 1 base and 0 bases, there was a span of 4 bases. The CDR3 is 13 amino acids. Germline-derived CDR1 and CDR2 are SGHRS and YFSETQ. The CDR3 DNA reads as TGCGCCAGCAGCTTGAATCTGAACACTGAAGCTTTCTTT. This gives the protein CASSLNLNTEAFF.

The CDR3 sequence: CASSFLGGNTEAFF. CDR3 DNA sequence: TGTGCCAGCAGTTTCTTAGGAGGGAACACTGAAGCTTTCTTT. The chain carries TRBV27 and TRBJ1-1; D is undetermined. The CDR3 spans 14 residues. Germline V gene lookup returns CDR1 MNHEY and CDR2 SMNVEV (reference sequence). V lost 3 bases to trimming and J lost 1 base, with 9 bases between them.

The V and J genes are TRBV6-5 and TRBJ1-1; the match to TRBD1 covers 8 bases. From germline, CDR1 is MNHEY and CDR2 SVGAGI. The CDR3 is 14 residues long. The V gene end was trimmed by 5 bases and the J gene end by 8 bases; junction bases not matched to a gene: 10. CDR3 DNA sequence: TGTGCCAGCAGTCCCTCAGGGGGCGCAAGGGAAGCTTTCTTT. Amino acid sequence: CASSPSGGAREAFF.

This sequence joins TRBV6-5 and TRBJ1-2; 7 bases are shared with TRBD1. There are 15 residues in the CDR3. Germline lookup yields CDR1 MNHEY and CDR2 SVGAGI. V shed 7 bases, J shed 4 bases, and the junction held 12 bases outside the gene matches. In DNA form, the CDR3 reads TGTGCCAGCAAACCACACAGGGGAGACAGCTATGGCTACACCTTC. Protein sequence: CASKPHRGDSYGYTF.

The chain combines TRBV28 with TRBJ2-2, with TRBD1 matching 8 bases. The CDR3 has 14 residues. In germline, CDR1 is MDHEN, CDR2 SYDVKM. The junction had 5 bases not matched to a gene; V was cut back by 4 bases and J by 7 bases. The CDR3 reads CASSSTRGRGELFF. CDR3 coding DNA: TGTGCCAGCAGTTCTACCAGGGGGCGCGGGGAGCTGTTTTTT.

The gene calls are TRBV28 and TRBJ1-3; tentatively, D is TRBD1 (5 bases). V dropped 4 bases and J dropped 0 bases, with 13 bases sitting between them. The CDR3 has 16 residues. CDR1 MDHEN and CDR2 SYDVKM come from the germline V gene. CDR3 region: CASSSPGLVSGNTIYF. The CDR3 DNA reads as TGTGCCAGCAGTTCGCCGGGACTGGTCTCTGGAAACACCATATATTTT.

This chain uses TRBV7-6 with TRBJ1-4; TRBD1 matches 8 bases. Germline V gene lookup returns CDR1 SGHVS and CDR2 FNYEAQ. The CDR3 has 16 amino acids. The junction had 2 bases not matched to a gene; V was cut back by 2 bases and J by 0 bases. The CDR3 protein is CASSLTDRATNEKLFF. The CDR3 DNA sequence: TGTGCCAGCAGCTTAACGGACAGGGCAACTAATGAAAAACTGTTTTTT.

V usage is TRBV10-3 and J usage is TRBJ2-1; D uncertain. From germline, CDR1 is ENHRY and CDR2 SYGVKD. The CDR3 totals 11 residues. The V and J ends lost 8 bases and 7 bases respectively, with 9 bases between them. The CDR3 sequence is CAISNGNEQFF. DNA for the CDR3: TGTGCCATCTCTAACGGGAATGAGCAGTTCTTC.

This clone has only a few counts. This sequence joins TRBV7-2 and TRBJ2-5, with TRBD2 matching 7 bases. This CDR3 is built from 17 residues. J gave up 2 bases and V 4 bases, and 13 bases lay outside the gene matches. The germline V gene has CDR1 SGHTA and CDR2 FQGNSA. CDR3 DNA: TGTGCCAGCAGCTCGGAGCTTGGCACTAGCGAACAAGAGACCCAGTACTTC. Its translation is CASSSELGTSEQETQYF.

This chain connects TRBV2 to TRBJ1-2; no definite D call. V gave up 6 bases and J gave up 7 bases, with 12 bases separating them. CDR3 length equals 12 residues. Germline V gene lookup returns CDR1 SNHLY and CDR2 FYNNEI. Here the CDR3 DNA reads TGTGCCAGCAGGAGTCTGCAGGCTGGCTACACCTTC. Amino acids: CASRSLQAGYTF.

The CDR3 protein is CASSSEGDRGLYEQYF. In nucleotides, the CDR3 is TGTGCCAGCAGCTCGGAGGGGGACAGGGGGCTCTACGAGCAGTACTTC. The V gene is TRBV7-2, the J gene TRBJ2-7; 12 positions agree with TRBD1. There are 16 residues in the CDR3. J gave up 3 bases and V 4 bases, and 7 bases lay outside the gene matches. Per the germline V gene, CDR1 is SGHTA and CDR2 is FQGNSA.

V is TRBV6-1 and J is TRBJ1-5; D is uncertain. Trimming cost V 4 bases and J 5 bases, with 15 bases left between them. The CDR3 totals 15 residues. CDR1 is MNHNS and CDR2 is SASEGT in the germline V gene. The CDR3: CASSVVSGKDQPQHF. The CDR3 DNA is TGTGCCAGCAGTGTGGTTTCGGGAAAGGATCAGCCCCAGCATTTT.

A note on this clone: This specimen includes other DNA sequences encoding the same CDR3. The chain combines TRBV5-1 with TRBJ2-3; no definite D call. CDR3 size: 14 residues. Trimming pared 7 bases from V and 1 base from J, leaving 13 bases between. Germline loops: CDR1 SGHRS, CDR2 YFSETQ. This chain's CDR3 is CASFESHGTDTQYF. The CDR3 region has the DNA TGCGCCAGCTTCGAGAGCCATGGCACAGATACGCAGTATTTT.

The V gene is TRBV5-6, the J gene TRBJ1-2; D not certain. The V gene's germline CDR1 is SGHDT and CDR2 YYEEEE. The V end lost 2 bases, the J end lost 0 bases, and 11 bases lay between the germline ends. This CDR3 is built from 15 residues. CDR3 nucleotide sequence: TGTGCCAGCAGCTTTAGACGGACGGCTAACTATGGCTACACCTTC. It encodes CASSFRRTANYGYTF.

The chain links TRBV5-8 to TRBJ1-5; D not certain. Between the trimmed V and J ends, which lost 0 bases and 1 base, there was a span of 11 bases. This CDR3 region has 16 residues. From germline, CDR1 is SGHTS and CDR2 YDEGEE. The CDR3 region is CASSLDSGFSNQPQHF. CDR3 nucleotides: TGTGCCAGCAGCTTGGACTCGGGCTTCAGCAATCAGCCCCAGCATTTT.

The J gene is TRBJ2-1, the V gene TRBV2; D remains ambiguous. With 3 bases removed from V and 9 bases from J, the gap between germline ends came to 9 bases. Germline lookup yields CDR1 SNHLY and CDR2 FYNNEI. This CDR3 spans 12 amino acids. CDR3: CASSEGIGEQFF. The CDR3 nucleotides read TGTGCCAGCAGTGAGGGTATAGGTGAGCAGTTCTTC.

The gene calls are TRBV13 and TRBJ1-1, with D uncertain. Per the germline V gene, CDR1 is PRHDT and CDR2 is FYEKMQ (reference sequence). The CDR3 spans 15 residues. Between the trimmed V and J ends, which lost 0 bases and 3 bases, there was a span of 11 bases. CDR3 bases: TGTGCCAGCAGCTTAGGCGGGGAGGGATACACTGAAGCTTTCTTT. It encodes CASSLGGEGYTEAFF.